A single sample gave rise to the 23 T cell receptor beta chains below, sequenced in a study of T cells expressing NK-cell markers. TCRdb re-analyzed the 5' RACE reads; it lists each CDR3 protein once, without DNA. This sample's clone table lists roughly 300,000 distinct CDR3 sequences. Sequences were obtained from blood T cells: a sorted CD56 or NKG2C T cell subset, CD4+ or CD8+ T cells, or bulk PBMC T cells (not recorded which). The receptors were gathered from a woman aged 18 to 75 in good health.

The V gene is TRBV18, the J gene TRBJ1-1; TCRdb lists TRBD1, though no DNA is available to test this call. Looked up from germline, CDR1 is KGHSH and CDR2 is LQKENI. The CDR3 consists of 13 residues. The CDR3 spells CASSPGQNTEAFF.

This rearrangement joins TRBV4-3 to TRBJ1-5. In germline, CDR1 is LGHNA, CDR2 YSLEER. The CDR3 length is 14 residues. This CDR3 reads CASSQDLTGQPQHF.

The J gene is TRBJ1-3, the V gene TRBV28; TCRdb picks TRBD1, but there is no DNA to check that call. CDR3 length: 16 amino acids. Per the germline V gene, CDR1 is MDHEN and CDR2 is SYDVKM. This CDR3 reads CASSLILRGAGNTIYF.

The chain uses TRBV11-2 and TRBJ2-6; no DNA is available, so the TRBD1 call from TCRdb remains unchecked. Germline CDR1 is SGHAT and CDR2 is FQNNGV. The CDR3 spans 19 residues. The CDR3 sequence: CASNPRGAEARAGANVLTF.

The chain joins TRBV7-3 to TRBJ2-3; TCRdb's assignment of TRBD1 cannot be checked, as there is no DNA. The CDR3 covers 15 residues. Germline V gene sequence: CDR1 SGHTA, CDR2 FQGTGA. CDR3 region: CASSSTRVRTDTQYF.

The rearrangement joins TRBV7-9 to TRBJ1-1. The CDR3 has 12 amino acids. CDR1 is SEHNR and CDR2 is FQNEAQ in the germline V gene (reference sequence). The CDR3 loop reads CASSLMGTEAFF.

The chain employs TRBV29-1 and TRBJ1-1. Germline V gives CDR1 SQVTM, CDR2 ANQGSEA. CDR3 length equals 13 residues. CDR3 residues: CSVARDGNTEAFF.

The CDR3 is CASSLHRGLYGYTF. This chain uses TRBV12-3 or TRBV12-4 with TRBJ1-2; TCRdb's D call, TRBD1, is unchecked because there is no DNA. CDR3 length: 14 amino acids.

CDR3 in amino acids: CASSQDGGSPRGYTF. The V call is TRBV4-3, the J call TRBJ1-2. CDR1 is LGHNA, CDR2 YSLEER, per germline. This CDR3 is 15 amino acids long.

The V call is TRBV12-3 or TRBV12-4, the J call TRBJ1-2; no DNA is available, so the TRBD1 call from TCRdb remains unchecked. This CDR3 spans 15 amino acids. CDR3 sequence reads: CASSLAPGQNYGYTF.

The V call is TRBV5-6, the J call TRBJ1-6. Looked up from germline, CDR1 is SGHDT and CDR2 is YYEEEE. The CDR3 runs 15 residues. CDR3 in amino acids: CASSLRSSYNSPLHF. The full variable domain, completed using reference TRBV5-6 and TRBJ1-6, is DAGVTQSPTHLIKTRGQQVTLRCSPKSGHDTVSWYQQALGQGPQFIFQYYEEEERQRGNFPDRFSGHQFPNYSSELNVNALLLGDSALYLCASSLRSSYNSPLHFGNGTRLTVT.

The J gene is TRBJ2-1, the V gene TRBV5-6; TCRdb's D call of TRBD1 is untestable without DNA. The CDR3 runs to 17 residues. Germline V gene data show CDR1 as SGHDT and CDR2 as YYEEEE. CDR3 amino acids: CASSPDGQGGSYNEQFF.

The rearrangement joins TRBV20-1 to TRBJ2-3; TCRdb's D call of TRBD2 is untestable without DNA. The germline CDR1 and CDR2 sequences are DFQATT and SNEGSKA (reference sequence). This CDR3 contains 15 residues. The CDR3 is CSARDGRGGLDTQYF.

The chain is built from TRBV18 and TRBJ1-6; the TCRdb D gene call, TRBD1, has no DNA to confirm it. Germline V gives CDR1 KGHSH, CDR2 LQKENI. This CDR3 has 13 amino acids. This CDR3 is CASSPQTDSPLHF.

The genes are TRBV25-1 and TRBJ2-1; the TCRdb D gene call, TRBD2, has no DNA to confirm it. The CDR3 spans 19 residues. The germline CDR1 and CDR2 sequences are MGHDK and SYGVNS. The CDR3 protein is CASSEYKPSGTPSYNEQFF.

The chain uses TRBV20-1 and TRBJ2-3; TCRdb calls TRBD2, which cannot be checked without DNA. Germline CDR1 is DFQATT and CDR2 is SNEGSKA (reference sequence). This CDR3 contains 14 residues. The CDR3: CSARTSGVGDTQYF.

This sequence joins TRBV11-2 and TRBJ2-5. The V gene's germline CDR1 is SGHAT and CDR2 FQNNGV. This CDR3 is built from 12 residues. CDR3 protein: CASSTLRETQYF.

This chain connects TRBV3-1 to TRBJ2-4; absent DNA, TCRdb's TRBD1 call cannot be checked. Germline V gene data show CDR1 as LGHDT and CDR2 as YNNKEL (reference sequence). The CDR3 is made up of 18 amino acids. The CDR3 protein is CASSHKGGGQLAKNIQYF.

V is TRBV20-1 and J is TRBJ2-7. In germline, CDR1 is DFQATT, CDR2 SNEGSKA (reference sequence). The CDR3 length is 11 residues. The chain's CDR3 is CSASRTVEQYF.

The rearrangement uses TRBV3-1 and TRBJ1-2; TCRdb picks TRBD1, but there is no DNA to check that call. Germline V CDR1 and CDR2: LGHDT, YNNKEL (reference sequence). The CDR3 consists of 12 residues. The CDR3 here is CASSQVDKGYTF.

The gene calls are TRBV28 and TRBJ1-1. Per the germline V gene, CDR1 is MDHEN and CDR2 is SYDVKM. This CDR3 has 13 residues. This CDR3 is CASSSGFDTEAFF.

The V call is TRBV7-2, the J call TRBJ2-5; TCRdb lists TRBD1, though no DNA is available to test this call. The CDR3 runs 14 residues. CDR1 SGHTA and CDR2 FQGNSA come from the germline V gene. The CDR3 sequence: CASSPGGAQETQYF.

The chain links TRBV20-1 to TRBJ2-7; checking the TCRdb D call of TRBD2 is not possible without DNA. The CDR3 runs to 14 residues. The germline V gene has CDR1 DFQATT and CDR2 SNEGSKA (reference sequence). CDR3 residues: CSALLPGLSYEQYF.